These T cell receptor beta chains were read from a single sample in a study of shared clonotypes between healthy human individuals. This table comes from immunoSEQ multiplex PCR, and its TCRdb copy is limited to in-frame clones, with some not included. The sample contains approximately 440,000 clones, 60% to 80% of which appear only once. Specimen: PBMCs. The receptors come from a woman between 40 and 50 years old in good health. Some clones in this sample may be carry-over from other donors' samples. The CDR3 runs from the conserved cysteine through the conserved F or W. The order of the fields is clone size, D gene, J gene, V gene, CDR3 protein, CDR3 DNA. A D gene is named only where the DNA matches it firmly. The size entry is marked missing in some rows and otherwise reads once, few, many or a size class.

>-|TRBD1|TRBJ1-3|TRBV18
CASSPLATGEDGTIYF
TGTGCCAGCTCACCATTGGCGACAGGGGAGGACGGCACCATATATTTT
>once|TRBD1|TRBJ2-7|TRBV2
CASSGGAGTGGEQYF
TGTGCCAGCAGTGGAGGGGCCGGGACAGGGGGCGAGCAGTACTTC
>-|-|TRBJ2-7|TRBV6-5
CASSTGHGAYEQYF
TGTGCCAGCAGTACAGGACATGGGGCCTACGAGCAGTACTTC
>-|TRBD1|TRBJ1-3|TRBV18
CASSRGQAGNTIYF
TGTGCCAGCTCACGCGGACAGGCTGGAAACACCATATATTTT
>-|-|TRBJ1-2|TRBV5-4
CASSLYGNYGYTF
TGTGCCAGCAGCTTGTATGGTAACTATGGCTACACCTTC
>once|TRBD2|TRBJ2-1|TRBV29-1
CSVETAAGGYNEQFF
TGCAGCGTTGAGACGGCGGCGGGAGGTTACAATGAGCAGTTCTTC
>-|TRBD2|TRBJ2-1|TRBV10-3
CAISERGGSASDNEQFF
TGTGCCATCAGTGAACGGGGCGGGAGCGCTTCGGACAATGAGCAGTTCTTC
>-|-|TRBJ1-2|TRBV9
CASSAGVEYGYTF
TGTGCCAGCAGCGCCGGGGTAGAATATGGCTACACCTTC
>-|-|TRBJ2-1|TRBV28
CASSLRGGQGQQFF
TGTGCCAGCAGCTTGCGGGGGGGACAGGGGCAGCAGTTCTTC
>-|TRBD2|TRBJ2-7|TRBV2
CASGGLAGGEQYF
TGTGCCAGCGGGGGACTAGCGGGAGGCGAGCAGTACTTC
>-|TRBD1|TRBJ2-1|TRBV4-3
CASSQEFGQEREQFF
TGCGCCAGCAGCCAAGAGTTTGGACAGGAACGGGAGCAGTTCTTC
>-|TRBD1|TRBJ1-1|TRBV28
CASRRQGARAFF
TGTGCCAGCAGGAGACAGGGGGCTCGAGCTTTCTTT
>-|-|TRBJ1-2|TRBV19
CASRRMTANYGYTF
TGTGCCAGTAGACGAATGACGGCTAACTATGGCTACACCTTC
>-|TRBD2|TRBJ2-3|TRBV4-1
CASSQEAGVADTQYF
TGCGCCAGCAGCCAAGAGGCGGGAGTGGCAGATACGCAGTATTTT
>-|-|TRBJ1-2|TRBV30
CAWSEQGNYGYTF
TGTGCCTGGAGTGAACAGGGAAACTATGGCTACACCTTC
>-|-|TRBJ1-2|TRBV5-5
CASSQDRARFYGYTF
TGCGCCAGCAGCCAAGACCGAGCAAGATTCTATGGCTACACCTTC
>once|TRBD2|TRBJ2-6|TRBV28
CASGIAGISGANVLTF
TGTGCCAGCGGGATAGCGGGGATCTCTGGGGCCAACGTCCTGACTTTC
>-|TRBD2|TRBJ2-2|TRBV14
CASSPWGIGLAGPNTGELFF
TGTGCCAGCAGCCCCTGGGGTATTGGACTAGCGGGGCCGAACACCGGGGAGCTGTTTTTT
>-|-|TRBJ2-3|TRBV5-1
CASSSQGHSTDTQYF
TGCGCCAGCAGCTCCCAGGGGCATAGCACAGATACGCAGTATTTT
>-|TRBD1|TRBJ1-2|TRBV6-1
CASSETGDYGYTF
TGTGCCAGCAGTGAGACAGGGGACTATGGCTACACCTTC
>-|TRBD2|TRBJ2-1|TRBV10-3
CAIRGTSGDSYNEQFF
TGTGCCATCAGGGGGACTAGCGGAGACTCCTACAATGAGCAGTTCTTC
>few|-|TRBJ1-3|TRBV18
CASSPLGTASGNTIYF
TGTGCCAGCTCACCCCTCGGGACGGCCTCTGGAAACACCATATATTTT
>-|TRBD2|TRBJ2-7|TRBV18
CASSPGLAGEGVYEQYF
TGTGCCAGCTCACCCGGACTAGCGGGAGAGGGGGTATACGAGCAGTACTTC
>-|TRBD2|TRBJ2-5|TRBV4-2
CASSQGTRGETQYF
TGTGCCAGCAGCCAGGGGACTAGGGGGGAGACCCAGTACTTC
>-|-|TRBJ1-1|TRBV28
CASTDQGTFNTEAFF
TGTGCCAGCACCGATCAGGGGACCTTCAACACTGAAGCTTTCTTT
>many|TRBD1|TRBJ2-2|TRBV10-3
CAISESPGQQTGELFF
TGTGCCATCAGTGAGTCACCGGGACAGCAGACCGGGGAGCTGTTTTTT
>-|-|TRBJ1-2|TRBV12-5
CASGLDWTARGYGYTF
TGTGCTAGTGGTTTAGACTGGACAGCCAGGGGCTATGGCTACACCTTC
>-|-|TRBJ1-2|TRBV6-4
CASWVWDF
TGTGCCAGCTGGGTCTGGGACTTC
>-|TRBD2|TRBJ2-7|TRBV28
CASSEPGLAREQYF
TGTGCCAGCAGTGAACCGGGACTAGCGAGGGAGCAGTACTTC
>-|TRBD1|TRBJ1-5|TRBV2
CASGGQSNQPQHF
TGTGCCAGCGGGGGACAGAGCAATCAGCCCCAGCATTTT
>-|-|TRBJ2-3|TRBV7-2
CASSLARADTQYF
TGTGCCAGCAGCTTAGCGAGGGCAGATACGCAGTATTTT
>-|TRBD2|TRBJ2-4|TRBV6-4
CASRSPSGTYF
TGTGCCAGCAGGTCCCCTAGCGGGACGTACTTC
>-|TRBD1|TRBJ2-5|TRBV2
CASSDRGQTSETQYF
TGTGCCAGCAGTGACAGGGGGCAGACTTCGGAGACCCAGTACTTC
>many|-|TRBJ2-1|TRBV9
CASSVDPSSYNEQFF
TGTGCCAGCAGCGTAGACCCGAGCTCCTACAATGAGCAGTTCTTC
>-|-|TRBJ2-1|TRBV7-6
CASSLAFRQDGLYNEQFF
TGTGCCAGCAGCTTAGCCTTCAGACAGGATGGACTATACAATGAGCAGTTCTTC
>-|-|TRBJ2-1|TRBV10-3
CAISVSANEQFF
TGTGCCATCAGTGTTTCGGCCAATGAGCAGTTCTTC
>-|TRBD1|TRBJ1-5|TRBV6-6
CASSYKGQDSNQPQHF
TGTGCCAGCAGTTATAAAGGACAGGATAGCAATCAGCCCCAGCATTTT
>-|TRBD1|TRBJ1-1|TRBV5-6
CASSRQGGVFKAFF
TGTGCCAGCAGCCGACAGGGTGGAGTATTCAAAGCTTTCTTT
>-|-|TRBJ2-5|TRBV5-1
CASSLVRQELSKTQYF
TGCGCCAGCAGCTTGGTGCGGCAGGAGCTTTCGAAGACCCAGTACTTC